The 25 T cell receptor beta chains in this list originate from one sample, sequenced in a study of blood T cell repertoires in COVID-19. Sequenced by immunoSEQ multiplex PCR; TCRdb stores in-frame clones only, minus some. The sample includes about 230,000 clones, roughly 84% of them seen just once. Sequencing was performed on peripheral blood. Every receptor here comes from a middle-aged man with acute or convalescent COVID-19.

The chain links TRBV9 to TRBJ2-1; possibly TRBD2 for D (5 bases). This CDR3 is built from 15 residues. CDR1 and CDR2 from the germline V gene are SGDLS and YYNGEE. Trimming cost V 0 bases and J 6 bases, with 13 bases left between them. This CDR3 reads CASSVESSLGNEQFF. CDR3 sequence (DNA): TGTGCCAGCAGCGTAGAGTCTAGCCTAGGCAATGAGCAGTTCTTC.

The rearrangement uses TRBV7-9 and TRBJ1-3; possible D gene TRBD1, 5 bases. The V end lost 1 base, the J end lost 0 bases, and 13 bases lay between the germline ends. The CDR3 spans 17 residues. Germline V gene lookup returns CDR1 SEHNR and CDR2 FQNEAQ (reference sequence). The CDR3 bases are TGTGCCAGCAGCTTAGGTCAAGGGGTCAGCTCTGGAAACACCATATATTTT. Translation gives CASSLGQGVSSGNTIYF.

CDR3 DNA sequence: TGTGCCAGCTCACCGAGCGCCGGCTTAACAGATACGCAGTATTTT. Translated, it gives CASSPSAGLTDTQYF. The chain has TRBV18 and TRBJ2-3; no clear D. This CDR3 is built from 15 residues. With 3 bases removed from V and 3 bases from J, the gap between germline ends came to 13 bases. Germline V gene lookup returns CDR1 KGHSH and CDR2 LQKENI.

CDR3 in amino acids: CASSLETQGGYTF. CDR3 DNA sequence: TGCGCCAGCAGCTTGGAAACACAGGGAGGCTACACCTTC. The chain employs TRBV5-1 and TRBJ1-2; D may be TRBD1 (6 bases). V was shortened by 0 bases and J by 8 bases, with 11 bases between the two germline ends. The CDR3 extends over 13 amino acids. Per germline, CDR1 SGHRS and CDR2 YFSETQ.

This chain connects TRBV25-1 to TRBJ1-1, with a possible D match to TRBD1 (5 bases). Germline CDR1 and CDR2: MGHDK and SYGVNS. The V gene lost 8 bases and the J gene lost 4 bases, with 17 bases spanning the gap. The CDR3 length is 14 residues. CDR3 nucleotides: TGTGCCAGCTCAGGGAGAGGGAGGGGCACTGAAGCTTTCTTT. Residues: CASSGRGRGTEAFF.

Turning to this clone: The junction shows a germline mismatch at one end, possibly a read error. The chain employs TRBV7-9 and TRBJ2-2, with a possible D match to TRBD1 (5 bases). The CDR3 has 15 residues. The germline gives CDR1 SEHNR, CDR2 FQNEAQ (reference sequence). CDR3 coding DNA: TGTGCCAGCAGCCCAAGTGGGGCGAAAACCGGGGAGCTGTTTTTT. Encoded protein: CASSPSGAKTGELFF.

The chain is built from TRBV7-3 and TRBJ2-2, with 8 bases fitting TRBD1. J was trimmed by 4 bases and V by 5 bases; bases with no gene match: 3. In germline, CDR1 is SGHTA, CDR2 FQGTGA. The CDR3 runs 14 residues. The CDR3 DNA reads as TGTGCCAGCAGCCGACAGGGGAGCACCGGGGAGCTGTTTTTT. Its translation is CASSRQGSTGELFF. The full variable domain, rest sourced from reference TRBV7-3 and TRBJ2-2, is GAGVSQTPSNKVTEKGKYVELRCDPISGHTALYWYRQSLGQGPEFLIYFQGTGAADDSGLPNDRFFAVRPEGSVSTLKIQRTERGDSAVYLCASSRQGSTGELFFGEGSRLTVL.

This chain joins TRBV29-1 and TRBJ2-2, with 10 bases matching TRBD1. V trimming: 6 bases; J trimming: 7 bases; junction bases outside the gene matches: 8. CDR1 and CDR2 from the germline V gene are SQVTM and ANQGSEA. The CDR3 extends over 14 amino acids. The CDR3 reads CSVKTGGRGGELFF. The CDR3 nucleotides read TGCAGCGTCAAGACAGGGGGCAGGGGCGGGGAGCTGTTTTTT.

This chain links TRBV5-1 with TRBJ2-7; the match to TRBD2 covers 13 bases. The CDR3 runs 14 residues. Germline V lookup: CDR1 SGHRS, CDR2 YFSETQ. The V gene end was trimmed by 4 bases and the J gene end by 5 bases; junction bases not matched to a gene: 3. CDR3 sequence (DNA): TGCGCCAGCAGCCAAGGACTAGCGGGGGACGAGCAGTACTTC. It codes for CASSQGLAGDEQYF.

This chain connects TRBV6-5 to TRBJ2-7; perhaps TRBD1 as D (8 bases). Trimming took off 4 bases at V and 6 bases at J, with 13 bases between the two ends. CDR1 is MNHEY and CDR2 is SVGAGI in the germline V gene. There are 13 residues in the CDR3. CDR3 nucleotide sequence: TGTGCCAGCAGTTGGGGGGGGACAGGCGAGCAGTACTTC. Translated: CASSWGGTGEQYF.

The genes are TRBV6-5 and TRBJ1-2; D is possibly TRBD1 (6 bases). Trimming pared 7 bases from V and 8 bases from J, leaving 14 bases between. The germline CDR1 and CDR2 sequences are MNHEY and SVGAGI. This CDR3 is built from 12 residues. CDR3 DNA sequence: TGTGCCAGCAAGGGGGGGGGCTCAGGCTACACCTTC. It encodes CASKGGGSGYTF.

The chain recombines TRBV5-1 with TRBJ1-5, with 7 bases aligning to TRBD1. Germline trimming cut 2 bases from V and 7 bases from J; bases unmatched to any gene: 12. The CDR3 loop spans 16 amino acids. Germline-derived CDR1 and CDR2 are SGHRS and YFSETQ. CDR3 residues: CASSLSPTGSGQPQHF. The CDR3 coding sequence is TGCGCCAGCAGCTTATCCCCGACAGGGTCTGGACAGCCCCAGCATTTT.

The chain combines TRBV5-1 with TRBJ2-1, with D maybe TRBD1 (5 bases). The V end was cut by 2 bases, the J end by 6 bases, with 6 bases between. Germline loops: CDR1 SGHRS, CDR2 YFSETQ. This CDR3 has 12 residues. This chain's CDR3 is CASSFQGNEQFF. CDR3 nucleotides: TGCGCCAGCAGCTTCCAGGGCAATGAGCAGTTCTTC.

The chain couples TRBV6-5 to TRBJ1-5, with TRBD1 identical over 7 bases. Germline V gene sequence: CDR1 MNHEY, CDR2 SVGAGI. This CDR3 has 14 residues. V gave up 6 bases and J gave up 7 bases; unmatched junction bases: 9. CDR3 residues: CASRVDRVGQPQHF. CDR3 nucleotides: TGTGCCAGCAGGGTAGACAGGGTAGGGCAGCCCCAGCATTTT.

The gene calls are TRBV3-1 (or the pseudogene TRBV3-2) and TRBJ1-5; D call uncertain. Germline loops: CDR1 LGHDT, CDR2 YNNKEL (reference sequence). V lost 0 bases and J lost 1, with 7 bases in between. CDR3 length equals 15 residues. The CDR3 region is CASSQDTGSNQPQHF. The CDR3, as DNA: TGTGCCAGCAGCCAAGATACGGGGAGCAATCAGCCCCAGCATTTT.

The gene calls are TRBV5-1 and TRBJ2-1; 8 bases fit TRBD2. Germline assignment: CDR1 SGHRS and CDR2 YFSETQ. V trimming: 0 bases; J trimming: 0 bases; junction bases outside the gene matches: 2. The CDR3 runs 16 residues. Here the CDR3 reads CASSLDGGDSYNEQFF. The CDR3 DNA is TGCGCCAGCAGCTTGGACGGGGGGGACTCCTACAATGAGCAGTTCTTC.

The genes are TRBV6-5 and TRBJ1-1; D remains ambiguous. The length of the CDR3 is 15 residues. Germline CDR1 MNHEY, CDR2 SVGAGI. V shed 0 bases and J shed 7 bases, with 15 bases lying between them. CDR3 sequence: CASSYSLGRLGEAFF. For the CDR3, the DNA is TGTGCCAGCAGTTACTCTCTTGGGCGTCTGGGTGAAGCTTTCTTT.

The chain joins TRBV27 to TRBJ1-2; 7 nucleotides line up with TRBD1. This CDR3 spans 16 amino acids. The V gene's germline CDR1 is MNHEY and CDR2 SMNVEV (reference sequence). The junction had 13 bases not matched to a gene; V was cut back by 5 bases and J by 4 bases. CDR3 in DNA: TGTGCCAGCAGTCCCCTCTCGGCAGGGGGAAGCTATGGCTACACCTTC. This codes for CASSPLSAGGSYGYTF.

This clone was found a few times. The genes are TRBV29-1 and TRBJ2-3, with 14 bases aligning to TRBD2. The junction had 4 bases not matched to a gene; V was cut back by 6 bases and J by 8 bases. The length of the CDR3 is 13 residues. CDR1 is SQVTM, CDR2 ANQGSEA, per germline. CDR3 region: CSVGTSGGGTQYF. CDR3 in DNA: TGCAGCGTGGGGACTAGCGGGGGAGGTACGCAGTATTTT.

The rearrangement uses TRBV7-9 and TRBJ1-2; tentatively, D is TRBD1 (5 bases). Germline-derived CDR1 and CDR2 are SEHNR and FQNEAQ (reference sequence). CDR3 size: 14 residues. The germline V and J ends were trimmed by 5 bases and 4 bases, with 14 bases remaining between them. This CDR3 reads CASSQSGGVYGYTF. The DNA of the CDR3 is TGTGCCAGCAGCCAGAGCGGGGGAGTCTATGGCTACACCTTC.

The chain combines TRBV2 with TRBJ2-7; weak D call: TRBD1 (6 bases). Trimming pared 5 bases from V and 2 bases from J, leaving 10 bases between. CDR1 SNHLY and CDR2 FYNNEI come from the germline V gene. CDR3 length: 13 residues. DNA for the CDR3: TGTGCCAGCAGTCCGGACAGTACCTACGAGCAGTACTTC. Amino acids: CASSPDSTYEQYF.

This chain joins TRBV29-1 and TRBJ2-3; TRBD1 aligns across 8 bases. The CDR3 extends over 14 amino acids. J lost 2 bases, V lost 4 bases, and 5 bases had no gene match. CDR1 is SQVTM and CDR2 is ANQGSEA in the germline V gene. The CDR3 nucleotides read TGCAGCGTTGCCGGGACAGGAATCACAGATACGCAGTATTTT. Translated: CSVAGTGITDTQYF.

The chain carries TRBV27 and TRBJ2-2; 8 bases align to TRBD1. V shed 5 bases, J shed 0 bases, and the junction held 2 bases outside the gene matches. The CDR3 loop spans 15 amino acids. CDR1 is MNHEY and CDR2 is SMNVEV in the germline V gene (reference sequence). In DNA, the CDR3 is TGTGCCAGCAGTCGGGACAGGTCGAACACCGGGGAGCTGTTTTTT. This gives the protein CASSRDRSNTGELFF.

This chain joins TRBV15 and TRBJ1-4; 7 bases fit TRBD1. The CDR3 is 16 residues long. Germline lookup yields CDR1 LNHNV and CDR2 YYDKDF (reference sequence). The V segment lost 2 bases and the J segment 7 bases; nucleotides outside the gene matches: 10. The CDR3 loop is CATSRPTGRNGEKLFF. DNA for the CDR3: TGTGCCACCAGCAGACCGACAGGGAGGAATGGTGAAAAACTGTTTTTT.

V gene TRBV9 combines with J gene TRBJ1-6; 10 bases fit TRBD1. This CDR3 contains 16 residues. Germline loops: CDR1 SGDLS, CDR2 YYNGEE. J lost 3 bases, V lost 3 bases, and 3 bases had no gene match. CDR3 in DNA: TGTGCCAGCAGCGCCGGGACAGGGGTCTATAATTCACCCCTCCACTTT. Translating it yields CASSAGTGVYNSPLHF.